A selection of T cell receptor beta chains follows, all from one sample in a study of shared clonotypes between healthy human individuals. Assay used: immunoSEQ multiplex PCR; TCRdb lists only in-frame clones, some missing. This sample yields over a million clones, of which approximately 70% are seen a single time; approximately 1.5% belongs to the top ten. Sequencing was done on a sample of memory CD4+ T cells sorted from blood. The receptors shown here come from a man aged 18 to 29 in good health. The CDR3 runs from the conserved cysteine through the conserved F or W.

15 TRBJ2-4 TRBV2 CASSETKLAKNIQYF
15 TRBJ1-4 TRBV5-4 CASSLDRAIGEKLFF
14 TRBJ2-2 TRBV5-4 CASSWGADTGELFF
16 TRBJ2-1 TRBV9 CASSPLGAASYNEQFF
19 TRBJ2-1 TRBV7-2 CASSLSGLAGGSYYNEQFF
13 TRBJ2-2 TRBV18 CASSSGNTGELFF
14 TRBJ1-4 TRBV28 CASSLGQGNEKLFF
17 TRBJ1-5 TRBV29-1 CSAVRGQGAGRGQPQHF
14 TRBJ1-4 TRBV5-1 CASSLGQVPEKLFF
13 TRBJ1-2 TRBV18 CASSRGESYGYTF
17 TRBJ2-5 TRBV5-8 CASSLPAWSADAETQYF
14 TRBJ2-2 TRBV5-1 CASSRPANTGELFF
16 TRBJ2-7 TRBV28 CASSWNQDWGSYEQYF
14 TRBJ2-2 TRBV7-3 CASSLLGATGELFF
16 TRBJ2-1 TRBV19 CASSIGRDSSYNEQFF
15 TRBJ2-2 TRBV7-2 CASSLPRGGTGELFF
15 TRBJ2-7 TRBV5-1 CASSLAGDGVYEQYF
14 TRBJ1-1 TRBV10-3 CASRDRERNTEAFF
10 TRBJ2-3 TRBV20-1 CSATGDTQYF
13 TRBJ1-2 TRBV7-6 CASSLVAGDGYTF
14 TRBJ1-3 TRBV15 CATSRGTTGNTIYF
14 TRBJ1-2 TRBV5-1 CASSFERQTYGYTF
15 TRBJ2-3 TRBV6-1 CASRRERGRSDTQYF
17 TRBJ1-6 TRBV30 CAWSSDRGGSYNSPLHF
17 TRBJ2-5 TRBV5-8 CASPQGFPGLAGETQYF
15 TRBJ2-5 TRBV7-2 CASGVQAGIGETQYF
15 TRBJ2-5 TRBV4-3 CASSQGMTGKETQYF
14 TRBJ2-2 TRBV27 CASSLAKNTGELFF
13 TRBJ2-7 TRBV25-1 CASSEGGLYEQYF
14 TRBJ2-5 TRBV27 CASRTPGSQETQYF
16 TRBJ2-3 TRBV9 CASSATRLAGTDTQYF
14 TRBJ1-4 TRBV5-1 CASSPRTGNEKLFF
17 TRBJ1-2 TRBV18 CASSPTPDRALNYGYTF
15 TRBJ1-4 TRBV28 CASSPTGTVAEKLFF
16 TRBJ1-2 TRBV19 CASSIPAATSSYGYTF
15 TRBJ2-7 TRBV4-3 CASSQDDRTSYEQYF
14 TRBJ1-5 TRBV6-5 CASSRTGINQPQHF
16 TRBJ2-3 TRBV10-3 CARLIRGGRDTDTQYF
14 TRBJ2-5 TRBV6-5 CASRGGSQRETQYF
14 TRBJ1-6 TRBV2 CASGRNSYNSPLHF
17 TRBJ1-5 TRBV22-1 CPGSQEDRASSNQPQHF
14 TRBJ2-4 TRBV5-1 CASGTGQAKNIQYF
16 TRBJ2-1 TRBV4-2 CASSQDWRGSYNEQFF
17 TRBJ2-3 TRBV11-3 CASSPLGLAGGTDTQYF
14 TRBJ2-3 TRBV9 CASSVAQGIDTQYF
15 TRBJ1-4 TRBV9 CASSVMGGLNEKLFF
13 TRBJ2-3 TRBV7-8 CASSYTATDTQYF
13 TRBJ2-2 TRBV4-2 CASSQWLTGELFF
15 TRBJ2-1 TRBV2 CASSETGGGNNEQFF
16 TRBJ1-2 TRBV18 CASSNLPGDWDYGYTF
15 TRBJ1-2 TRBV4-3 CASSQGGQGNYGYTF